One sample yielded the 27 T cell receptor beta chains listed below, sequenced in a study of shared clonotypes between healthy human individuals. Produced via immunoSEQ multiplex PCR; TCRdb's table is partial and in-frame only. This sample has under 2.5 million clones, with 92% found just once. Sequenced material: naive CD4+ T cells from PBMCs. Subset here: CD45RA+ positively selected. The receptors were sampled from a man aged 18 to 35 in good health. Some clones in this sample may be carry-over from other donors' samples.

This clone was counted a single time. The CDR3 sequence is CASSLPEVGSDEQFF. CDR3 DNA: TGTGCCAGCAGTTTACCGGAGGTCGGGTCCGATGAGCAGTTCTTC. V gene TRBV28 combines with J gene TRBJ2-1; possibly TRBD2 for D (5 bases). The CDR3 covers 15 residues. V gave up 2 bases and J gave up 8 bases, with 16 bases separating them. The germline V gene has CDR1 MDHEN and CDR2 SYDVKM.

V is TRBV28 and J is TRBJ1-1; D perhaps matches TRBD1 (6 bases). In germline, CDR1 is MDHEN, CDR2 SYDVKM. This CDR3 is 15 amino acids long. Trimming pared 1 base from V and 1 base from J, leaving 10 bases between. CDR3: CASSLSGGANTEAFF. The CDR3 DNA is TGTGCCAGCAGTTTATCGGGGGGCGCGAACACTGAAGCTTTCTTT.

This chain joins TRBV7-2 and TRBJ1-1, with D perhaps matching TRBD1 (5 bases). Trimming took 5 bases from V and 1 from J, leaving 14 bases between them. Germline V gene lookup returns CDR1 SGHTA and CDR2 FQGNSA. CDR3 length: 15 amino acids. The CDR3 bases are TGTGCCAGCAGCCGAACGAGGGGAGAGAACACTGAAGCTTTCTTT. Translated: CASSRTRGENTEAFF.

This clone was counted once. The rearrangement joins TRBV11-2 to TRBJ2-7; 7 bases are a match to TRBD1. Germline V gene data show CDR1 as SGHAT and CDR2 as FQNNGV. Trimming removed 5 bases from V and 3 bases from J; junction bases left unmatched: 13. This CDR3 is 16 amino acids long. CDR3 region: CASSPVPGQFIYEQYF. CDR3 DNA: TGTGCCAGCAGCCCAGTGCCGGGACAGTTTATCTACGAGCAGTACTTC.

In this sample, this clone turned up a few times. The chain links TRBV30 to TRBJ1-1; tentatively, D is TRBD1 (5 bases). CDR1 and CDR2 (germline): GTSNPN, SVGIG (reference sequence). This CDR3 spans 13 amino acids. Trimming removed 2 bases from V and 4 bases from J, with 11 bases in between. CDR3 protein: CAWSPGFSTEAFF. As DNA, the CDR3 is TGTGCCTGGAGTCCAGGGTTCTCCACTGAAGCTTTCTTT.

The CDR3 region has the DNA TGTGCCAGCATGTGGCTAGCGGGATCGAGCTCCTACAATGAGCAGTTCTTC. Translation gives CASMWLAGSSSYNEQFF. The chain combines TRBV27 with TRBJ2-1; TRBD2 agrees at 9 bases. The length of the CDR3 is 17 residues. V gave up 7 bases and J gave up 0 bases; unmatched junction bases: 10. Germline V gene sequence: CDR1 MNHEY, CDR2 SMNVEV (reference sequence).

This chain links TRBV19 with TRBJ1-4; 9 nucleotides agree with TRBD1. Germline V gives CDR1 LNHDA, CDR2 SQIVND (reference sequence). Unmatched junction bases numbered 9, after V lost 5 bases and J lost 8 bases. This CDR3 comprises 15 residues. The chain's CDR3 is CASSGVATGGEKLFF. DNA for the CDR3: TGTGCCAGTAGTGGAGTGGCGACAGGGGGGGAAAAACTGTTTTTT.

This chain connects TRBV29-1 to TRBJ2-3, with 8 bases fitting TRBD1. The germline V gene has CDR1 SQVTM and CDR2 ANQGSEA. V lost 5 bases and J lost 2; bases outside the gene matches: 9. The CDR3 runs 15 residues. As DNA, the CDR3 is TGCAGCGTTACGAGTGGACAGGGACACACAGATACGCAGTATTTT. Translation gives CSVTSGQGHTDTQYF.

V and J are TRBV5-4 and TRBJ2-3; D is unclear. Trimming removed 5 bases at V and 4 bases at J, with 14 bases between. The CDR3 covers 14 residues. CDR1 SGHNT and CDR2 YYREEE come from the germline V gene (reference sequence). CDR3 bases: TGTGCCAGCAGTTCCGCTGTCCCCGCAGATACGCAGTATTTT. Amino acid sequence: CASSSAVPADTQYF.

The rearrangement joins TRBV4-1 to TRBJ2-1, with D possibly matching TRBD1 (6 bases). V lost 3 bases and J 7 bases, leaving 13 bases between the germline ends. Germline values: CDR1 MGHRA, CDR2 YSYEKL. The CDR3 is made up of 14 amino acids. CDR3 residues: CASSQGSRGNEQFF. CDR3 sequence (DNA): TGCGCCAGCAGCCAGGGGAGCAGGGGAAATGAGCAGTTCTTC.

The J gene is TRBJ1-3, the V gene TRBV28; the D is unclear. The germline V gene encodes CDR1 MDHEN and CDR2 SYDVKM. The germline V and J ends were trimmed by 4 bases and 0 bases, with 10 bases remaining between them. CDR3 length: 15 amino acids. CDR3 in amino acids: CASSSPRSSGNTIYF. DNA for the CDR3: TGTGCCAGCAGTTCTCCGAGAAGCTCTGGAAACACCATATATTTT.

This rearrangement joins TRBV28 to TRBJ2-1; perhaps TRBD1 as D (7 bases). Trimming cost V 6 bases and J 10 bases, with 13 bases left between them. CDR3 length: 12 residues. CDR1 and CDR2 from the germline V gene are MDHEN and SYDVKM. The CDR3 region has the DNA TGTGCCAGCAGGCCAGGGGGGACCGAGCAGTTCTTC. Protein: CASRPGGTEQFF.

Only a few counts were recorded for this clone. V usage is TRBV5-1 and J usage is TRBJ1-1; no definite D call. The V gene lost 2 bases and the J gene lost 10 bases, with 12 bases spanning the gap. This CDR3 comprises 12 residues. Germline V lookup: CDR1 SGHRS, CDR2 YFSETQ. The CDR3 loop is CASSLSHEGAFF. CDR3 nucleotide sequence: TGCGCCAGCAGCTTATCACATGAGGGAGCTTTCTTT.

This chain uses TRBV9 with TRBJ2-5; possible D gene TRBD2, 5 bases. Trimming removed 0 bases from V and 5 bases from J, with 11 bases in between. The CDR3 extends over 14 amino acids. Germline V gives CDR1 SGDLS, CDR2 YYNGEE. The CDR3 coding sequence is TGTGCCAGCAGCGTAGGCGGGTTACGGGAGACCCAGTACTTC. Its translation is CASSVGGLRETQYF.

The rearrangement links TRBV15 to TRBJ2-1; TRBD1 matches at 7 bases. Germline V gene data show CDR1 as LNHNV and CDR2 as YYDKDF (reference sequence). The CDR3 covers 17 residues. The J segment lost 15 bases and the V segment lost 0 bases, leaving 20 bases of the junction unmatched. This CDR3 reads CATSREYGVQGTVRPFF. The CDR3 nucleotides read TGTGCCACCAGCAGAGAATACGGTGTACAGGGGACAGTCAGACCGTTCTTC. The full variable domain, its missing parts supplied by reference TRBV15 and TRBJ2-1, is DAMVIQNPRYQVTQFGKPVTLSCSQTLNHNVMYWYQQKSSQAPKLLFHYYDKDFNNEADTPDNFQSRRPNTSFCFLDIRSPGLGDTAMYLCATSREYGVQGTVRPFFGPGTRLTVL.

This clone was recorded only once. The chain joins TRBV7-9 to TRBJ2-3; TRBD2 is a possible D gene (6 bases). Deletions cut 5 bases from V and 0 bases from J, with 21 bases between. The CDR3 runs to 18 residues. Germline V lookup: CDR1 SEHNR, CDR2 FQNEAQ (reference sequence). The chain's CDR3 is CASSVGLWAGTSTDTQYF. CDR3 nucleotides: TGTGCCAGCAGCGTTGGGTTGTGGGCGGGAACTAGCACAGATACGCAGTATTTT.

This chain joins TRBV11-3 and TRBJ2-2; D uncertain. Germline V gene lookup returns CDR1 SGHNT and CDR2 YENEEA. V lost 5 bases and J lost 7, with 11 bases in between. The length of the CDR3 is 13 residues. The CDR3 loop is CASSLRAFGELFF. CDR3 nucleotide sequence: TGTGCCAGCAGCCTAAGGGCCTTCGGGGAGCTGTTTTTT.

CDR3 sequence: CASSLYVRTGSTDTQYF. In DNA, the CDR3 is TGCGCCAGCAGCTTGTATGTGCGGACAGGGAGCACAGATACGCAGTATTTT. The chain uses TRBV5-1 and TRBJ2-3; 8 bases are a match to TRBD1. Germline CDR1 and CDR2: SGHRS and YFSETQ. The CDR3 is 17 amino acids. Trimming at V came to 1 base and at J to 0 bases, leaving 7 bases not matched to a gene.

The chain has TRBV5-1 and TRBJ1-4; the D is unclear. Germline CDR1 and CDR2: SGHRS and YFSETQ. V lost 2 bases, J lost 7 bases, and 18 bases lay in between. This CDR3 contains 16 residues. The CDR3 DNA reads TGCGCCAGCAGCTTTCTTCGACAAGGAGATGGTGAAAAACTGTTTTTT. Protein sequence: CASSFLRQGDGEKLFF.

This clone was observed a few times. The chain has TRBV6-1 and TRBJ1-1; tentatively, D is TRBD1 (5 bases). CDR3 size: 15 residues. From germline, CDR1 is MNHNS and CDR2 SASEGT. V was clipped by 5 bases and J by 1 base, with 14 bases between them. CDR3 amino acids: CASSIGGDPNTEAFF. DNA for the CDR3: TGTGCCAGCAGTATTGGGGGAGACCCGAACACTGAAGCTTTCTTT.

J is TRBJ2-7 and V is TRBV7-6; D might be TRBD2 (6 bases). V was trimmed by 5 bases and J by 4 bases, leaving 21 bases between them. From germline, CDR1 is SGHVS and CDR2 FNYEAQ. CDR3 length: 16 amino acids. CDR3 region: CASSPRTGRESYEQYF. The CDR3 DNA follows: TGTGCCAGCAGCCCACGGACCGGGAGAGAAAGTTACGAGCAGTACTTC.

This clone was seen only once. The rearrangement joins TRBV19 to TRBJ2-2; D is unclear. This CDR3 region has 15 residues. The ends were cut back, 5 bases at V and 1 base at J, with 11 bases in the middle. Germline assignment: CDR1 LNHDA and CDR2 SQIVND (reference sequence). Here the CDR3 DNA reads TGTGCCAGTAGTCGATTGGACGGGAACACCGGGGAGCTGTTTTTT. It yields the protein CASSRLDGNTGELFF.

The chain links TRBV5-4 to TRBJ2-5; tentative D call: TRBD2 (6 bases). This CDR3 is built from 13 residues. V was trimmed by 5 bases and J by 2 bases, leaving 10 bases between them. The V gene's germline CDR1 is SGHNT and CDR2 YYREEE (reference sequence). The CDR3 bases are TGTGCCAGCAGGGGGGGAGGACAAGAGACCCAGTACTTC. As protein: CASRGGGQETQYF.

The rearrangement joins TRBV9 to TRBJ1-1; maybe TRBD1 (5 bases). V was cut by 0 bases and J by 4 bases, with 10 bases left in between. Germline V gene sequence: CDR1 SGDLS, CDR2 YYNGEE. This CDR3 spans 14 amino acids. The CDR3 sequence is CASSVATGTTEAFF. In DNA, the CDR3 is TGTGCCAGCAGCGTAGCTACCGGGACCACTGAAGCTTTCTTT.

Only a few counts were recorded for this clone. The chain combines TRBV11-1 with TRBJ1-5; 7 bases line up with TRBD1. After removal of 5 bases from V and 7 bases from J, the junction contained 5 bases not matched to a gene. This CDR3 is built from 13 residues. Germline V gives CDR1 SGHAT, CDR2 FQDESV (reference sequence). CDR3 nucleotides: TGTGCCAGCAGCCCGGACAGGTTCCAGCCCCAGCATTTT. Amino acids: CASSPDRFQPQHF.

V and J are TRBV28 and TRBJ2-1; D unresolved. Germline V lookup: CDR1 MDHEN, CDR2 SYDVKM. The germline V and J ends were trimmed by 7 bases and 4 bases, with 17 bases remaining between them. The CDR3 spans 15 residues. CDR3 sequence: CASNLAGYDYNEQFF. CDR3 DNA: TGTGCCAGCAACCTCGCCGGATATGATTACAATGAGCAGTTCTTC. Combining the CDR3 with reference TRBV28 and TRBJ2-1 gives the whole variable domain DVKVTQSSRYLVKRTGEKVFLECVQDMDHENMFWYRQDPGLGLRLIYFSYDVKMKEKGDIPEGYSVSREKKERFSLILESASTNQTSMYLCASNLAGYDYNEQFFGPGTRLTVL.

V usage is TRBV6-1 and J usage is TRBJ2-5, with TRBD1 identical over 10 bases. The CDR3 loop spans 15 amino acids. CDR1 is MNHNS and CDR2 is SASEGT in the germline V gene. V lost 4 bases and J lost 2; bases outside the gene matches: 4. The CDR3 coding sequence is TGTGCCAGCAGTGTTCAGGACAGGGGGCAAGAGACCCAGTACTTC. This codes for CASSVQDRGQETQYF.